Listed here are 29 T cell receptor beta chains from one sample, sequenced in a study of shared clonotypes between healthy human individuals. TCRdb's table, derived via immunoSEQ multiplex PCR, lists solely in-frame clones and lacks some. The table includes around 700,000 clones, about 90% detected once. Naive-designated CD8 cells lacked CD45RO, were positively enriched for CCR7, and omitted terminally differentiated effector memory CD45RA+ cells. The sequencing input was naive CD8+ T cells sorted from blood. The receptor set was obtained from a man aged 25-40 years in good health.

The V and J genes are TRBV7-2 and TRBJ2-2; D gene ambiguous. The CDR3 has 12 amino acids. From germline, CDR1 is SGHTA and CDR2 FQGNSA. V was trimmed by 8 bases and J by 7 bases, leaving 11 bases between them. The CDR3 region has the DNA TGTGCCAGCTCCTTCCCCTTCGGGGAGCTGTTTTTT. Its translation is CASSFPFGELFF.

The rearrangement uses TRBV7-9 and TRBJ2-1; D unclear. Germline CDR1 is SEHNR and CDR2 is FQNEAQ (reference sequence). Trimming shortened V by 6 bases and J by 5 bases, and 11 bases separated the two germline ends. The CDR3 is 13 residues long. The CDR3 protein is CASSRATDNEQFF. CDR3 nucleotide sequence: TGTGCCAGCAGTCGGGCTACGGACAATGAGCAGTTCTTC.

This clone was found once. The rearrangement uses TRBV5-3 and TRBJ1-5, with a weak D call TRBD1 (5 bases). TRBV5-3 qualifies as an ORF whose function is uncertain. V was shortened by 2 bases and J by 7 bases, with 13 bases between the two germline ends. The length of the CDR3 is 14 residues. The CDR3 nucleotides read TGTGCCAGAAGCTTAGGCCAGGGTCACCAGCCCCAGCATTTT. Protein sequence: CARSLGQGHQPQHF.

The chain employs TRBV6-1 and TRBJ2-3; TRBD2 matches at 8 bases. Germline CDR1 is MNHNS and CDR2 is SASEGT. V was pared by 2 bases and J by 2 bases, with 3 bases of the junction left unmatched. This CDR3 is 15 amino acids long. This CDR3 is CASSETSGYTDTQYF. CDR3 sequence (DNA): TGTGCCAGCAGTGAAACTAGCGGCTACACAGATACGCAGTATTTT.

This chain links TRBV27 with TRBJ2-7; 8 bases are a match to TRBD2. Losses at the gene ends were 5 bases for V and 3 bases for J; bases not matched to a gene: 6. This CDR3 comprises 14 residues. Germline lookup yields CDR1 MNHEY and CDR2 SMNVEV (reference sequence). The DNA for the CDR3 is TGTGCCAGCAGTGAAAGCGGGAGTCTCTACGAGCAGTACTTC. Residues: CASSESGSLYEQYF.

The rearrangement links TRBV5-6 to TRBJ2-1; D is unclear. The CDR3 runs to 11 residues. Germline CDR1 SGHDT, CDR2 YYEEEE. The V end was cut by 4 bases, the J end by 8 bases, with 7 bases between. The CDR3 is CASSTFDEQFF. The CDR3 nucleotides read TGTGCCAGCAGCACCTTCGATGAGCAGTTCTTC.

This sequence joins TRBV7-6 and TRBJ2-7; 8 nucleotides agree with TRBD1. CDR1 is SGHVS and CDR2 is FNYEAQ in the germline V gene. The J segment lost 2 bases and the V segment lost 5 bases, leaving 5 bases of the junction unmatched. The CDR3 is 14 amino acids. CDR3 nucleotides: TGTGCCAGCAGCACCGGGACAGGAACCTACGAGCAGTACTTC. Residues: CASSTGTGTYEQYF.

J is TRBJ1-1 and V is TRBV9; 7 bases fit TRBD1. Germline loops: CDR1 SGDLS, CDR2 YYNGEE. Trimming at V came to 3 bases and at J to 6 bases, leaving 5 bases not matched to a gene. The CDR3 totals 13 residues. CDR3 amino acids: CASSALQGAEAFF. CDR3 sequence (DNA): TGTGCCAGCAGCGCCCTCCAGGGGGCTGAAGCTTTCTTT.

The chain uses TRBV7-8 and TRBJ1-5, with D maybe TRBD1 (6 bases). The CDR3 totals 15 residues. CDR1 and CDR2 from the germline V gene are SGHVS and FQNEAQ. V was pared by 5 bases and J by 7 bases, with 18 bases between. The CDR3 spells CASSLETGLSQPQHF. CDR3 nucleotide sequence: TGTGCCAGCAGCCTCGAGACAGGACTCTCCCAGCCCCAGCATTTT.

The count of this clone is one. The CDR3 DNA reads TGTGCCAGCCCCGGAGCAAGCACCGGGGAGCTGTTTTTT. Protein: CASPGASTGELFF. This sequence joins TRBV7-9 and TRBJ2-2; D unresolved. The length of the CDR3 is 13 residues. The V end was cut by 8 bases, the J end by 4 bases, with 11 bases between. Germline CDR1 reads SEHNR; CDR2 reads FQNEAQ (reference sequence).

The chain recombines TRBV7-9 with TRBJ2-3; 9 bases line up with TRBD2. After removal of 4 bases from V and 3 bases from J, the junction contained 8 bases not matched to a gene. The CDR3 loop spans 16 amino acids. In germline, CDR1 is SEHNR, CDR2 FQNEAQ (reference sequence). CDR3 region: CASSSVPGLATDTQYF. The CDR3 DNA reads as TGTGCCAGCAGCTCCGTGCCGGGACTAGCAACAGATACGCAGTATTTT.

This clone was counted a single time. The rearrangement links TRBV5-4 to TRBJ2-1, with D maybe TRBD1 (6 bases). The CDR3 loop spans 13 amino acids. Germline V lookup: CDR1 SGHNT, CDR2 YYREEE (reference sequence). Trimming removed 0 bases at V and 9 bases at J, with 10 bases between. The CDR3 loop reads CASSLDRVAEQFF. The CDR3 nucleotides are TGTGCCAGCAGCTTGGACAGGGTAGCTGAGCAGTTCTTC. The variable domain in full, with the rest retrieved from reference TRBV5-4 and TRBJ2-1, is ETGVTQSPTHLIKTRGQQVTLRCSSQSGHNTVSWYQQALGQGPQFIFQYYREEENGRGNFPPRFSGLQFPNYSSELNVNALELDDSALYLCASSLDRVAEQFFGPGTRLTVL.

The rearrangement uses TRBV7-9 and TRBJ2-5; possibly TRBD1 or TRBD2 for D (5 bases each). Germline lookup yields CDR1 SEHNR and CDR2 FQNEAQ (reference sequence). Trimming took off 8 bases at V and 4 bases at J, with 17 bases between the two ends. CDR3 size: 14 residues. The CDR3 DNA reads TGTGCCAGCGGCACGAGGGGTCGCGGAGAGACCCAGTACTTC. Encoded protein: CASGTRGRGETQYF.

The chain is built from TRBV7-8 and TRBJ2-5, with a weak D call TRBD1 (5 bases). Per the germline V gene, CDR1 is SGHVS and CDR2 is FQNEAQ. The CDR3 loop spans 14 amino acids. With 5 bases removed from V and 4 bases from J, the gap between germline ends came to 14 bases. For the CDR3, the DNA is TGTGCCAGCAGCCCCCGACAGAACCGAGAGACCCAGTACTTC. Residues: CASSPRQNRETQYF.

The chain links TRBV7-9 to TRBJ2-3, with D tentatively TRBD1 (6 bases). This CDR3 has 14 amino acids. Germline assignment: CDR1 SEHNR and CDR2 FQNEAQ (reference sequence). V dropped 5 bases and J dropped 6 bases, with 15 bases sitting between them. The CDR3, as DNA: TGTGCCAGCAGCCTCGGACAGTTGCTGGATACGCAGTATTTT. Protein: CASSLGQLLDTQYF.

The chain joins TRBV5-8 to TRBJ2-2, with unresolved D. The germline CDR1 and CDR2 sequences are SGHTS and YDEGEE. The CDR3 has 12 amino acids. V lost 0 bases to trimming and J lost 6 bases, with 3 bases between them. The CDR3 is CASSLGAGELFF. CDR3 in DNA: TGTGCCAGCAGCTTGGGCGCCGGGGAGCTGTTTTTT.

J is TRBJ2-7 and V is TRBV27, with TRBD2 as a possible D gene (6 bases). The germline V gene encodes CDR1 MNHEY and CDR2 SMNVEV (reference sequence). CDR3 size: 14 residues. Trimming removed 6 bases from V and 3 bases from J, with 15 bases in between. CDR3 nucleotides: TGTGCCAGCAGCAAACCGGGACTGGGCTACGAGCAGTACTTC. The encoded protein is CASSKPGLGYEQYF.

This clone has ten or more counts. The chain joins TRBV19 to TRBJ1-1; D might be TRBD1 (6 bases). CDR3 length: 14 residues. Trimming removed 2 bases at V and 0 bases at J, with 7 bases between. CDR1 and CDR2 (germline): LNHDA, SQIVND (reference sequence). CDR3 protein: CASSIQGMNTEAFF. The CDR3 DNA sequence: TGTGCCAGTAGTATACAGGGGATGAACACTGAAGCTTTCTTT.

The chain is built from TRBV27 and TRBJ2-2; D not resolved. Trimming removed 6 bases at V and 2 bases at J, with 7 bases between. The length of the CDR3 is 13 residues. Per germline, CDR1 MNHEY and CDR2 SMNVEV (reference sequence). The CDR3: CASRRQNTGELFF. The CDR3 region has the DNA TGTGCCAGCAGACGACAAAACACCGGGGAGCTGTTTTTT.

The genes are TRBV4-1 and TRBJ2-7; D ambiguous. The CDR3 has 15 amino acids. V was shortened by 1 base and J by 2 bases, with 12 bases between the two germline ends. Looked up from germline, CDR1 is MGHRA and CDR2 is YSYEKL. This chain's CDR3 is CASSQVPQTPYEQYF. In nucleotides, the CDR3 is TGCGCCAGCAGCCAAGTCCCACAGACCCCCTACGAGCAGTACTTC.

This chain links TRBV27 with TRBJ1-5, with 8 positions matching TRBD1. Per germline, CDR1 MNHEY and CDR2 SMNVEV (reference sequence). The V gene end was trimmed by 3 bases and the J gene end by 4 bases; junction bases not matched to a gene: 5. The CDR3 totals 15 residues. The CDR3 spells CASSLRGTGNQPQHF. CDR3 DNA: TGTGCCAGCAGTTTGCGAGGGACAGGTAATCAGCCCCAGCATTTT.

V and J are TRBV7-8 and TRBJ2-3, with D possibly TRBD1 on 5 matching bases. The germline V gene encodes CDR1 SGHVS and CDR2 FQNEAQ. The CDR3 is 14 amino acids. V gave up 5 bases and J gave up 0 bases, with 9 bases separating them. CDR3 sequence: CASSNRQSTDTQYF. Written as DNA, the CDR3 is TGTGCCAGCAGCAACAGACAGAGCACAGATACGCAGTATTTT.

The chain recombines TRBV5-6 with TRBJ2-1; D assignment may be TRBD1 or TRBD2 (5 bases each). The CDR3 is made up of 13 amino acids. The V end was cut by 1 base, the J end by 9 bases, with 11 bases between. The germline V gene encodes CDR1 SGHDT and CDR2 YYEEEE. CDR3 protein: CASSLWGKSEQFF. For the CDR3, the DNA is TGTGCCAGCAGCTTGTGGGGGAAGTCTGAGCAGTTCTTC.

The J gene is TRBJ2-2, the V gene TRBV9, with a tentative D call TRBD1 (6 bases). This CDR3 has 14 amino acids. Germline lookup yields CDR1 SGDLS and CDR2 YYNGEE. Trimming left V 7 bases short and J 0 bases short, with 10 bases between. DNA of the CDR3: TGTGCCAGCCGGGACATCTCGAACACCGGGGAGCTGTTTTTT. This gives the protein CASRDISNTGELFF.

The CDR3 sequence is CASGTKTLSGRSYNEQFF. The CDR3 DNA is TGTGCTAGTGGGACCAAAACCCTCAGCGGGAGGTCCTACAATGAGCAGTTCTTC. The rearrangement links TRBV12-5 to TRBJ2-1; 9 bases are shared with TRBD2. The J segment lost 1 base and the V segment lost 6 bases, leaving 13 bases of the junction unmatched. The CDR3 length is 18 residues. CDR1 LGHNT and CDR2 FRNRAP come from the germline V gene.

This chain connects TRBV7-8 to TRBJ1-3; D is perhaps TRBD1 (6 bases). CDR3 length: 16 residues. Trimming removed 4 bases at V and 2 bases at J, with 15 bases between. The germline V gene encodes CDR1 SGHVS and CDR2 FQNEAQ. The CDR3 DNA reads as TGTGCCAGCAGCTCTGTAGGGGGGTCCCCTGGAAACACCATATATTTT. It yields the protein CASSSVGGSPGNTIYF.

The rearrangement joins TRBV4-1 to TRBJ2-7, with 7 bases identical to TRBD2. V lost 4 bases, J lost 5 bases, and 14 bases stayed unmatched. This CDR3 region has 16 residues. CDR1 is MGHRA, CDR2 YSYEKL, per germline. The chain's CDR3 is CASSLYWTRRDHEQYF. Written as DNA, the CDR3 is TGCGCCAGCAGCCTCTACTGGACTAGACGGGACCACGAGCAGTACTTC.

This clone was recorded a few times. The J gene is TRBJ2-3, the V gene TRBV9; D is unclear. CDR1 is SGDLS and CDR2 is YYNGEE in the germline V gene. V dropped 0 bases and J dropped 3 bases, with 2 bases sitting between them. This CDR3 has 12 residues. The CDR3: CASSVETDTQYF. CDR3 DNA sequence: TGTGCCAGCAGCGTAGAAACAGATACGCAGTATTTT.

The V gene is TRBV6-1, the J gene TRBJ1-2; D is undetermined. Germline-derived CDR1 and CDR2 are MNHNS and SASEGT. V was cut by 6 bases and J by 2 bases, with 16 bases left in between. The CDR3 extends over 15 amino acids. The CDR3 sequence: CASRVGPLGNYGYTF. The CDR3 DNA is TGTGCCAGCAGAGTCGGGCCCTTAGGGAACTATGGCTACACCTTC.